This entry lists 27 T cell receptor beta chains sequenced from one sample in a study of T cell clonality in common variable immunodeficiency. Assay: immunoSEQ multiplex PCR; the TCRdb copy retains only in-frame clones and omits some. The sample includes about 32,000 clones, none of them occurring once. The sample comprised peripheral blood mononuclear cells. Receptors originate from a person aged 18 to 70 in good health.

This clone came up many times. The CDR3 end is not reached by the read, which stops 3 residues before it; the germline J gene fills it in. The chain joins TRBV2 to TRBJ2-7, with 7 positions matching TRBD2. Germline V gene data show CDR1 as SNHLY and CDR2 as FYNNEI. The CDR3 has 14 amino acids. V lost 10 bases, J lost 0 bases, and 9 bases stayed unmatched. The CDR3 loop reads CATAGAGFSYEQYF. CDR3 DNA, as far as it was read: TGTGCCACGGCGGGAGCGGGGTTCTCCTACGAG. Using reference TRBV2 and TRBJ2-7 for the parts outside the CDR3, the full variable domain is EPEVTQTPSHQVTQMGQEVILRCVPISNHLYFYWYRQILGQKVEFLVSFYNNEISEKSEIFDDQFSVERPDGSNFTLKIRSTKLEDSAMYFCATAGAGFSYEQYFGPGTRLTVT.

In this sample, this clone turned up a few times. CDR3 region: CASTVTPGTGDYGQYF. The sequenced part of the CDR3 DNA is TGTGCCAGCACCGTAACACCTGGGACAGGGGACTATGGT. V and J are TRBV7-3 and TRBJ2-4; 10 bases are shared with TRBD1. The read ends 3 residues shy of where the CDR3 ends; the end is completed using the germline J gene. The CDR3 extends over 16 amino acids. Per the germline V gene, CDR1 is SGHTA and CDR2 is FQGTGA.

Ten or more counts support this clone. The CDR3 extends 3 residues past the end of the read, so its final part is completed from the germline J gene. The V gene is TRBV7-3, the J gene TRBJ2-1; 9 positions agree with TRBD1. Germline assignment: CDR1 SGHTA and CDR2 FQGTGA. The CDR3 is 15 amino acids. V was clipped by 3 bases and J by 3 bases; unmatched bases: 3. CDR3 bases read: TGTGCCAGCAGCTTTACAGGGGGCCGCTACAATGAG. Amino acid sequence: CASSFTGGRYNE. The full CDR3 reads CASSFTGGRYNEQFF.

This clone occurred many times. The read is 3 residues too short to cover the CDR3 end, so that end is filled in from the germline J gene. The chain joins TRBV14 to TRBJ2-3; 8 nucleotides agree with TRBD1. With V trimmed by 2 bases and J by 4 bases, 8 bases remained unmatched. The CDR3 extends over 16 amino acids. Germline-derived CDR1 and CDR2 are SGHDN and FVKESK. The covered CDR3 bases are TGTGCCAGCAGCCAACGGGCAGGGGGCTTGGCAGATACG. It translates to CASSQRAGGLADT. The full CDR3 protein reads CASSQRAGGLADTQYF. Variable domain in full (rest from reference TRBV14 and TRBJ2-3): EAGVTQFPSHSVIEKGQTVTLRCDPISGHDNLYWYRRVMGKEIKFLLHFVKESKQDESGMPNNRFLAERTGGTYSTLKVQPAELEDSGVYFCASSQRAGGLADTQYFGPGTRLTVL.

This clone has a count of ten or more. Partial CDR3 DNA: TGTGCCAGCTCACCCGAGAACACGTATGAA. It encodes CASSPENTYE. The complete CDR3 reads CASSPENTYEAFF. The chain couples TRBV18 to TRBJ1-1; D gene unclear. The CDR3 end is not reached by the read, which stops 3 residues before it; the germline J gene fills it in. Deletions cut 3 bases from V and 7 bases from J, with 12 bases between. The CDR3 consists of 13 residues. From germline, CDR1 is KGHSH and CDR2 LQKENI.

This clone was detected a few times. An end of the junction differs from the germline gene, which may be a read error. Read data end 3 residues before the CDR3 end; the end is taken from the germline J gene. V is TRBV7-7 and J is TRBJ2-2, with D maybe TRBD2 (5 bases). Per germline, CDR1 SSHAT and CDR2 FNYEAQ (reference sequence). The CDR3 contains 14 residues. The CDR3 bases that were read are TGTGCTAGCAGCTCCTCCGTGGACTCTCTTGAG. Residues: CASSSSVDSLE. The full CDR3 sequence reads CASSSSVDSLELFF.

This clone was detected ten times or more. The CDR3 end is not reached by the read, which stops 3 residues before it; the germline J gene fills it in. The rearrangement uses TRBV30 and TRBJ2-2, with 8 bases identical to TRBD1. The germline gives CDR1 GTSNPN, CDR2 SVGIG (reference sequence). The CDR3 is 15 residues long. The CDR3 DNA, read in part, is TGTGCCTGGAGTGCGGGGACAGGTTCGGCCGAAAAG. Translation: CAWSAGTGSAEK. The complete CDR3 reads CAWSAGTGSAEKLFF.

This clone was seen repeatedly, ten times or more. The read comes to an end 3 residues before the CDR3 does, leaving the germline J gene to fill in the end. The rearrangement joins TRBV20-1 to TRBJ1-1, with 7 nucleotides matching TRBD1. The CDR3 runs 14 residues. Looked up from germline, CDR1 is DFQATT and CDR2 is SNEGSKA (reference sequence). Trimming took 5 bases from V and 0 from J; bases not matched to a gene: 6. The CDR3 here is CSAGQGQLNTEAFF. Partial CDR3 DNA: TGCAGTGCTGGGCAGGGACAGTTGAACACTGAA.

This clone was detected ten times or more. The DNA ends 3 residues before the CDR3 does, and the rest of the CDR3 is filled in from the germline J gene. The genes are TRBV30 and TRBJ1-2; 7 nucleotides agree with TRBD1. The CDR3 is 12 amino acids. Per the germline V gene, CDR1 is GTSNPN and CDR2 is SVGIG (reference sequence). The chain's CDR3 is CAWRTGSRGYTF. CDR3 DNA, as far as it was read: TGTGCCTGGAGGACAGGGAGTAGAGGC.

This clone is medium-sized (0.01 to 0.1%) in the sample. The missing CDR3 end, 3 residues past where the read stops, is filled in from the germline J gene. This chain joins TRBV20-1 and TRBJ1-1; D is ambiguous. Looked up from germline, CDR1 is DFQATT and CDR2 is SNEGSKA (reference sequence). The CDR3 sequence is 14 residues long. The V end was cut by 0 bases, the J end by 1 base, with 9 bases between. CDR3 in amino acids: CSARDPTGNTEAFF. CDR3 DNA, as far as it was read: TGCAGTGCTAGAGATCCCACGGGGAACACTGAA.

At least ten counts were recorded for this clone. Read coverage stops 3 residues before the CDR3 terminus; the germline J gene supplies the remainder. The chain is built from TRBV5-5 and TRBJ2-5; 12 bases map to TRBD1. Trimming took 3 bases from V and 4 from J; bases not matched to a gene: 4. CDR3 size: 15 residues. Germline V gene lookup returns CDR1 SGHKS and CDR2 YYEKEE (reference sequence). This chain's CDR3 is CASSWWDRGLETQYF. The covered CDR3 bases are TGTGCCAGCAGCTGGTGGGACAGGGGGCTAGAGACC.

This clone has a count of ten or more. The sequence runs out 3 residues before the end of the CDR3; the remainder is reconstructed from the germline J gene. This chain links TRBV29-1 with TRBJ2-7, with TRBD1 identical over 8 bases. Germline loops: CDR1 SQVTM, CDR2 ANQGSEA. The trim removed 7 bases at V and 6 bases at J, leaving 11 bases unmatched. The CDR3 runs to 13 residues. The CDR3 spells CSALQGVPSEQYF. The sequenced CDR3 bases are TGCAGCGCCCTACAGGGGGTGCCCTCCGAG.

This clone was seen ten or more times. The read halts 3 residues ahead of the CDR3 end, with the missing end drawn from the germline J gene. This chain links TRBV19 with TRBJ2-6, with 10 positions matching TRBD1. This CDR3 is 14 amino acids long. Per germline, CDR1 LNHDA and CDR2 SQIVND (reference sequence). The V segment lost 10 bases and the J segment 2 bases; nucleotides outside the gene matches: 2. The CDR3: CATDRGTGANVLTF. The CDR3 bases that were read are TGTGCCACGGACAGGGGGACTGGGGCCAACGTC.

This clone came up many times. The CDR3 sequence is CASSLSLGLVADTQYF. CDR3 DNA, as far as it was read: TGTGCCAGCAGTTTATCTTTGGGGCTAGTTGCAGATACG. The chain couples TRBV27 to TRBJ2-3; the D gene is possibly TRBD1 (5 bases). The DNA ends 3 residues before the CDR3 does, and the rest of the CDR3 is filled in from the germline J gene. This CDR3 spans 16 amino acids. In germline, CDR1 is MNHEY, CDR2 SMNVEV (reference sequence). V shed 0 bases and J shed 4 bases, with 14 bases lying between them.

This clone was seen many times. The CDR3 extends 3 residues past the end of the read, so its final part is completed from the germline J gene. The chain employs TRBV20-1 and TRBJ1-4; 9 bases line up with TRBD1. This CDR3 has 13 residues. Germline V lookup: CDR1 DFQATT, CDR2 SNEGSKA (reference sequence). V was clipped by 5 bases and J by 8 bases; unmatched bases: 6. CDR3 DNA (partial): TGCAGTGCTGAAGACAGGGGGGAAGAAAAA. This translates into CSAEDRGEEK. The full CDR3 protein is CSAEDRGEEKLFF.

This clone was counted ten times or more. The missing CDR3 end, 3 residues past where the read stops, is filled in from the germline J gene. The rearrangement joins TRBV19 to TRBJ1-4, with D uncertain. The CDR3 sequence is 15 residues long. V lost 3 bases to trimming and J lost 2 bases, with 10 bases between them. Germline CDR1 is LNHDA and CDR2 is SQIVND (reference sequence). The sequenced CDR3 bases are TGTGCCAGTAGTATTCCTCGGGGTACTAATGAAAAA. Translation: CASSIPRGTNEK. The whole CDR3 reads CASSIPRGTNEKLFF.

A note on this clone: The read falls 3 residues short of the CDR3 end, and the missing part is taken from the germline J gene. The chain links TRBV5-1 to TRBJ1-2; 7 positions match TRBD1. Germline V gene lookup returns CDR1 SGHRS and CDR2 YFSETQ. The CDR3 runs to 17 residues. Germline trimming cut 3 bases from V and 5 bases from J; bases unmatched to any gene: 16. CDR3 bases read: TGCGCCAGCAGCTCAATTAGGGGGTACAGGGGAAGTTATGGC. Its protein is CASSSIRGYRGSYG. The CDR3 in its entirety is CASSSIRGYRGSYGYTF.

This clone occurred many times. The DNA ends 3 residues before the CDR3 does, and the rest of the CDR3 is filled in from the germline J gene. The chain recombines TRBV10-3 with TRBJ2-3, with 7 bases matching TRBD2. Germline loops: CDR1 ENHRY, CDR2 SYGVKD. V lost 6 bases and J lost 2; bases outside the gene matches: 2. The CDR3 spans 13 residues. This CDR3 reads CAIRGGVTDTQYF. Partial CDR3 DNA: TGTGCCATCAGGGGGGGGGTCACAGATACG.

This clone was seen repeatedly, ten times or more. The CDR3 end lies 3 residues beyond the end of the read and is filled in from the germline J gene. The chain combines TRBV5-1 with TRBJ1-6; TRBD1 matches 8 bases. V dropped 4 bases and J dropped 9; count of bases not matched to a gene: 6. CDR1 and CDR2 from the germline V gene are SGHRS and YFSETQ. The CDR3 extends over 14 amino acids. This CDR3 is CASSPDRGSSPLHF. The DNA read from the CDR3 is TGCGCCAGCAGCCCCGACAGGGGTAGTTCACCC.

Ten or more counts support this clone. The CDR3 is cut off 3 residues early in the read; its end comes from the germline J gene. This chain connects TRBV2 to TRBJ1-5; D uncertain. The CDR3 is 16 residues long. The germline V gene encodes CDR1 SNHLY and CDR2 FYNNEI. V was clipped by 2 bases and J by 7 bases, with 18 bases between them. The sequenced part of the CDR3 DNA is TGTGCCAGCAGTGAAAGGCGTCCGTCCGGGGAACAGCCC. Protein sequence: CASSERRPSGEQP. The whole CDR3 sequence reads CASSERRPSGEQPQHF. Complete variable domain (other parts from reference TRBV2 and TRBJ1-5): EPEVTQTPSHQVTQMGQEVILRCVPISNHLYFYWYRQILGQKVEFLVSFYNNEISEKSEIFDDQFSVERPDGSNFTLKIRSTKLEDSAMYFCASSERRPSGEQPQHFGDGTRLSIL.

This clone was seen ten or more times. The sequence runs out 3 residues before the end of the CDR3; the remainder is reconstructed from the germline J gene. The chain recombines TRBV12-3 or TRBV12-4 with TRBJ2-6; D tentatively reads TRBD1 or TRBD2 (5 bases each). This CDR3 region has 15 residues. The V gene lost 6 bases and the J gene lost 3 bases, with 12 bases spanning the gap. CDR3 bases read: TGTGCCAGCAGCCTGAGGGGAAATGGGGCCAACGTC. It encodes CASSLRGNGANV. In full, the CDR3 is CASSLRGNGANVLTF.

This clone was recorded many times. The read gets to within 3 residues of the CDR3 end, and the germline J gene fills in the rest. The chain combines TRBV4-1 with TRBJ2-7; the match to TRBD2 covers 11 bases. The V gene end was trimmed by 1 base and the J gene end by 3 bases; junction bases not matched to a gene: 5. The germline gives CDR1 MGHRA, CDR2 YSYEKL. The CDR3 length is 16 residues. CDR3 protein: CASSQGLLAGVYEQYF. The sequenced part of the CDR3 DNA is TGCGCCAGCAGCCAAGGCTTACTAGCGGGGGTCTACGAG.

The table lists this clone with many counts. The CDR3 is cut off 3 residues early in the read; its end comes from the germline J gene. This chain joins TRBV20-1 and TRBJ1-5, with 9 bases matching TRBD1. The CDR3 runs 15 residues. Trimming cost V 6 bases and J 2 bases; bases outside gene matches: 8. Germline V gene lookup returns CDR1 DFQATT and CDR2 SNEGSKA (reference sequence). The sequenced part of the CDR3 DNA is TGCAGTGCCGCGGACAGGGGCGGCGGCAATCAGCCC. Its protein product is CSAADRGGGNQP. The CDR3 in full is CSAADRGGGNQPQHF.

This clone has at least ten counts. The observed sequence ends 3 residues before the CDR3 terminus, with the missing tail filled in from the germline J gene. The chain combines TRBV30 with TRBJ2-2; 8 bases align to TRBD2. The V gene's germline CDR1 is GTSNPN and CDR2 SVGIG (reference sequence). The CDR3 runs to 14 residues. Trimming cost V 4 bases and J 3 bases; bases outside gene matches: 4. The CDR3 is CAWISAGDTGELFF. CDR3 DNA, as far as it was read: TGTGCCTGGATCTCAGCGGGAGACACCGGGGAG. Complete variable domain (other parts from reference TRBV30 and TRBJ2-2): SQTIHQWPATLVQPVGSPLSLECTVEGTSNPNLYWYRQAAGRGLQLLFYSVGIGQISSEVPQNLSASRPQDRQFILSSKKLLLSDSGFYLCAWISAGDTGELFFGEGSRLTVL.

This clone was found many times. The CDR3 extends 3 residues past the end of the read, so its final part is completed from the germline J gene. The rearrangement uses TRBV7-3 and TRBJ1-1; 7 bases match TRBD1. Trimming took 5 bases from V and 5 from J; bases not matched to a gene: 11. The CDR3 runs 15 residues. Per the germline V gene, CDR1 is SGHTA and CDR2 is FQGTGA. The CDR3: CASSPGGPSETEAFF. Partial CDR3 DNA: TGTGCCAGCAGCCCAGGGGGACCCTCGGAGACTGAA.

This clone was found many times. Sequencing ends 3 residues short of the CDR3 end; the germline J gene provides the rest. This sequence joins TRBV7-2 and TRBJ2-7, with TRBD2 matching over 11 bases. With 2 bases clipped from V and 5 bases from J, the junction kept 5 bases outside the gene matches. The CDR3 totals 15 residues. Germline-derived CDR1 and CDR2 are SGHTA and FQGNSA. CDR3 DNA (partial): TGTGCCAGCAGCTTAACTAGCGGGAGAGAGAACGAG. Translating it yields CASSLTSGRENE. The complete CDR3 reads CASSLTSGRENEQYF.

This clone was counted at least ten times. The read ends 3 residues before the CDR3 terminus; that terminus is restored from the germline J gene. The V gene is TRBV6-1, the J gene TRBJ2-7; the D gene is possibly TRBD1 (5 bases). Trimming removed 2 bases at V and 0 bases at J, with 11 bases between. Germline V gives CDR1 MNHNS, CDR2 SASEGT. The CDR3 contains 15 residues. The CDR3 is CASSELDSTSYEQYF. CDR3 bases read: TGTGCCAGCAGTGAACTCGACAGCACCTCCTACGAG.